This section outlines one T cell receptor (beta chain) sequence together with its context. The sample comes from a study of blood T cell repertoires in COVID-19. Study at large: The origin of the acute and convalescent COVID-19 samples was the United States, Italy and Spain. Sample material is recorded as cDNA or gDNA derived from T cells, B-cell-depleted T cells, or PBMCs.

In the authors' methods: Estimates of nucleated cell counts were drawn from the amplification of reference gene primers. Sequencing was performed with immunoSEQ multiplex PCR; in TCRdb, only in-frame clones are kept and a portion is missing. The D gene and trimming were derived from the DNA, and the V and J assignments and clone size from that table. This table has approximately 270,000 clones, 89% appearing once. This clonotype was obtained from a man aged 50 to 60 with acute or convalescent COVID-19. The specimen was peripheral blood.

The CDR3 is CASSPRVTNTEAFF. As DNA, the CDR3 is TGTGCCAGCTCACCCAGGGTTACGAACACTGAAGCTTTCTTT. The rearrangement joins TRBV18 to TRBJ1-1; maybe TRBD1 (5 bases). CDR1 KGHSH and CDR2 LQKENI come from the germline V gene. Trimming stripped 3 bases from V and 1 base from J, with 9 bases between. This CDR3 is built from 14 residues.